The rows below give T cell receptor beta chains drawn from one sample of a study of T cells in Graves' hyperthyroidism and ophthalmopathy. Each CDR3 protein is one row after TCRdb ran MiXCR on the multiplex PCR reads. The top ten clones hold 13% of a sample with 250,000 to 300,000 distinct CDR3 sequences, about 14% of them seen once. The source material was blood. The receptors stem from a woman aged 40 to 50 with Graves' hyperthyroidism that later progressed to Graves' ophthalmopathy. Each CDR3 is given without its conserved first and last residue. A D gene is named only where the DNA matches it firmly. Expanded clones are given a class, and other clones once, few, many or no size at all.

CDR3 protein | V gene | D gene | J gene | clone size
ASSSDRDGLYGYT | TRBV12-3/TRBV12-4 | NA | TRBJ1-2 | many
SALLAGGGSETQY | TRBV20-1 | TRBD2 | TRBJ2-5 | few
ASSEAVGDRGNQPQH | TRBV6-1 | NA | TRBJ1-5 | many
ASSVEGQPETQY | TRBV9 | NA | TRBJ2-5 | few
ASSLSGPDEQF | TRBV6-1 | NA | TRBJ2-1 | NA
ASEGTASYEQY | TRBV2 | TRBD1 | TRBJ2-7 | many
ASSEGLAGSDEQF | TRBV6-1 | TRBD2 | TRBJ2-1 | NA
ASSFSGGQETQY | TRBV7-8 | NA | TRBJ2-5 | few
SARGLAGVSYEQY | TRBV20-1 | TRBD2 | TRBJ2-7 | NA
ASSLTSGVPQY | TRBV19 | TRBD2 | TRBJ2-5 | many
ASSSGVQPQH | TRBV28 | NA | TRBJ1-5 | many
ASSLTASQETQY | TRBV28 | NA | TRBJ2-5 | many
ASLYLYRDREQF | TRBV7-9 | NA | TRBJ2-1 | few
ASSSVTDTQY | TRBV7-9 | NA | TRBJ2-3 | many
ASSLERFRVLVDTQY | TRBV5-8 | NA | TRBJ2-3 | many
SATTGSTDTQY | TRBV20-1 | NA | TRBJ2-3 | many
ASIREGAVNEQF | TRBV6-1 | NA | TRBJ2-1 | NA
ASSKLAGGETQY | TRBV19 | TRBD2 | TRBJ2-5 | NA
ASSLSGANEQF | TRBV28 | NA | TRBJ2-1 | NA
ASTERSRNTGELF | TRBV28 | NA | TRBJ2-2 | many
ASSTGYGQETQY | TRBV6-1 | NA | TRBJ2-5 | many
ASSPQGADEKLF | TRBV18 | TRBD1 | TRBJ1-4 | NA